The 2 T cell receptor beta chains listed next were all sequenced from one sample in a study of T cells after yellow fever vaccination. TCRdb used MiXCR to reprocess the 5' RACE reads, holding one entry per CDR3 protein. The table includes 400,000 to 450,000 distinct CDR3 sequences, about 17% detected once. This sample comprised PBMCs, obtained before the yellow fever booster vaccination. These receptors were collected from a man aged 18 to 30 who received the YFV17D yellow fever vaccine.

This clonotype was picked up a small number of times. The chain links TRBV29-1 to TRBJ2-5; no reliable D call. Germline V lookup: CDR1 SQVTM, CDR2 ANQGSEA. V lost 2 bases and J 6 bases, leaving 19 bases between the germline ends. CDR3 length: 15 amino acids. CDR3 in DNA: TGCAGCGTTGAACCAAGACCCCGATTTGGGAAGACCCAGTACTTC. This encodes CSVEPRPRFGKTQYF.

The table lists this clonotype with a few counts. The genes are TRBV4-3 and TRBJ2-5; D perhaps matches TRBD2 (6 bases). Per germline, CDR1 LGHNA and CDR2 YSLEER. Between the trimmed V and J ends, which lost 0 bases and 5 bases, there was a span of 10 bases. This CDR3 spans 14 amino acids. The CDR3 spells CASSQEEGGETQYF. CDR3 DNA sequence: TGCGCCAGCAGCCAAGAGGAGGGCGGGGAGACCCAGTACTTC.